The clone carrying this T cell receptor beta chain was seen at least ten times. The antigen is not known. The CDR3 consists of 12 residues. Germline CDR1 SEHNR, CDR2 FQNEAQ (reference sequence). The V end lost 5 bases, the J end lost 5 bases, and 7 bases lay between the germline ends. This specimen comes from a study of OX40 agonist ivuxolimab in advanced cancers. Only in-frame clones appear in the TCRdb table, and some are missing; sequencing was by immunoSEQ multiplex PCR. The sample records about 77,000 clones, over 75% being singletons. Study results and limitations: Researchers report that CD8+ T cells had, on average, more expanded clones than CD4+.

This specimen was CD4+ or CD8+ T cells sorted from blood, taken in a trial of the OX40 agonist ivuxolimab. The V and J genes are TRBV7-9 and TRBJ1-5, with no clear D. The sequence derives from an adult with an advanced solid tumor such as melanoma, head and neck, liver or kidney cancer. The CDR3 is CASSRQDQPQHF. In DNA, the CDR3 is TGTGCCAGCAGCAGGCAAGATCAGCCCCAGCATTTT.